The sequence of this T cell receptor beta chain was determined in a study of cytomegalovirus exposure and HLA in healthy donors. Findings and limits, study-wide: Researchers counted 180 or so TCR beta chains as cytomegalovirus-associated.

This table comes from immunoSEQ multiplex PCR, and its TCRdb copy is limited to in-frame clones, with some not included. The data hold fewer than 350,000 clones, with approximately 88% observed a single time. Worth noting for this clone: Its antigen is unknown.

Germline CDR1 and CDR2: LNHDA and SQIVND (reference sequence). The CDR3 has 14 amino acids. The V gene end was trimmed by 5 bases and the J gene end by 6 bases; junction bases not matched to a gene: 6. The source material was PBMCs. The chain links TRBV19 to TRBJ1-2, with 10 bases aligning to TRBD1. This sequence was found in a woman aged 18-29 years in good health and CMV-seronegative. CDR3 residues: CASSVDRGHDGYTF. Written as DNA, the CDR3 is TGTGCCAGTAGTGTCGACAGGGGGCACGATGGCTACACCTTC.